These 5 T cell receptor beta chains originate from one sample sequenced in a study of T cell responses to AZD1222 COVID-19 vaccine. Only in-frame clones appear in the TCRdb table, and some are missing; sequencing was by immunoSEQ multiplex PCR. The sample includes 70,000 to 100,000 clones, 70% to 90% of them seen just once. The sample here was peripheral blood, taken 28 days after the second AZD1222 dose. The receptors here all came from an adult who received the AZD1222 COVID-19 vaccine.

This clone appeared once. CDR3 region: CASSTTDHPHTEAFF. The CDR3 bases are TGTGCCAGCAGCACCACCGACCATCCGCACACTGAAGCTTTCTTT. The chain carries TRBV7-9 and TRBJ1-1, with D unclear. Germline V gene data show CDR1 as SEHNR and CDR2 as FQNEAQ (reference sequence). With 5 bases removed from V and 3 bases from J, the gap between germline ends came to 16 bases. This CDR3 is 15 amino acids long.

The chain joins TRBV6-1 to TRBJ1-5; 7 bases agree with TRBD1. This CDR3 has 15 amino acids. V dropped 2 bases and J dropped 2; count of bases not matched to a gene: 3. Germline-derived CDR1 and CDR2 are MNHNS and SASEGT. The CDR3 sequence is CASSENRGGNQPQHF. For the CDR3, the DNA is TGTGCCAGCAGTGAAAACAGGGGAGGCAATCAGCCCCAGCATTTT.

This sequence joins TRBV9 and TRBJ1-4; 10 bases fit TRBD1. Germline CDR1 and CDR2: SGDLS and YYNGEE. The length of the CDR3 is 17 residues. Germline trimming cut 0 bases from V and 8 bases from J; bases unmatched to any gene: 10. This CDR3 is CASSVGTGGVFREKLFF. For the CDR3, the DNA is TGTGCCAGCAGCGTAGGGACAGGGGGAGTATTTCGGGAAAAACTGTTTTTT.

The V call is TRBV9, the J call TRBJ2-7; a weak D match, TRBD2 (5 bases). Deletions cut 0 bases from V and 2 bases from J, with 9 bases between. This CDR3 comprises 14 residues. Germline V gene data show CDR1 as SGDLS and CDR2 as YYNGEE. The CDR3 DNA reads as TGTGCCAGCAGCGTAGATGTGGGAGCCTACGAGCAGTACTTC. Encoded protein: CASSVDVGAYEQYF.

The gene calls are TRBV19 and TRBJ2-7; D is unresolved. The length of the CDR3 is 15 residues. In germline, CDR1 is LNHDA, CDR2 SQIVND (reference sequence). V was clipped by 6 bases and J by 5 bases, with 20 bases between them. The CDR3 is CASSPLTGVGNEQYF. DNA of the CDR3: TGTGCCAGTAGCCCGTTAACTGGAGTGGGTAACGAGCAGTACTTC.